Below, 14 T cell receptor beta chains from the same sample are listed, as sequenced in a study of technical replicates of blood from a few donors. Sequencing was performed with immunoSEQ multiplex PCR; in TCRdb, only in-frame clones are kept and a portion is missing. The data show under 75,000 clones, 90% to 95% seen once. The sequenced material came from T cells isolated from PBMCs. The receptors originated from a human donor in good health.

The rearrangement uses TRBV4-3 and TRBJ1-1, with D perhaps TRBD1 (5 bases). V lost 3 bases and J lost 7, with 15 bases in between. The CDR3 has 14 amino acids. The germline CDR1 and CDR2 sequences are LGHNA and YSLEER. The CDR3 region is CASSHFNGGNEAFF. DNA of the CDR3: TGCGCCAGCAGCCACTTTAACGGGGGGAATGAAGCTTTCTTT.

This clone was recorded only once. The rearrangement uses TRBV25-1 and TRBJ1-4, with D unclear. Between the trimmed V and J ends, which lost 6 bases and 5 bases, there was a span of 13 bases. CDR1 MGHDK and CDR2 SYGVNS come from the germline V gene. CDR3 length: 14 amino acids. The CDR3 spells CASRNNSLNEKLFF. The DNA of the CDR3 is TGTGCCAGCAGAAATAATAGTCTCAATGAAAAACTGTTTTTT.

As DNA, the CDR3 is TGTGCCAGCGAACACGTGCAGGGGGCCGCTAGCACAGATACGCAGTATTTT. It codes for CASEHVQGAASTDTQYF. This chain connects TRBV7-9 to TRBJ2-3; 8 positions agree with TRBD1. Germline V gene lookup returns CDR1 SEHNR and CDR2 FQNEAQ (reference sequence). The trim removed 8 bases at V and 0 bases at J, leaving 13 bases unmatched. The CDR3 is 17 residues long.

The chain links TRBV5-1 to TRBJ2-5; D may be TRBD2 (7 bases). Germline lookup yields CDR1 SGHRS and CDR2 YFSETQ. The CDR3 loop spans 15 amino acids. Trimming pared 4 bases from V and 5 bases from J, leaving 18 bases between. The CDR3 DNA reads TGCGCCAGCAGCAGACTACAGGGAGGGCGGGAGACCCAGTACTTC. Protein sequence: CASSRLQGGRETQYF.

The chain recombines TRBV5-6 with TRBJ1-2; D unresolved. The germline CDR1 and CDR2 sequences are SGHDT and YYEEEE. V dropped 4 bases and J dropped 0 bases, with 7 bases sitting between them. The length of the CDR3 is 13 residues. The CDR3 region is CASSPGTNYGYTF. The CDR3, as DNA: TGTGCCAGCAGCCCCGGGACTAACTATGGCTACACCTTC. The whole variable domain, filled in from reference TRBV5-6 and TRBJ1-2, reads DAGVTQSPTHLIKTRGQQVTLRCSPKSGHDTVSWYQQALGQGPQFIFQYYEEEERQRGNFPDRFSGHQFPNYSSELNVNALLLGDSALYLCASSPGTNYGYTFGSGTRLTVV.

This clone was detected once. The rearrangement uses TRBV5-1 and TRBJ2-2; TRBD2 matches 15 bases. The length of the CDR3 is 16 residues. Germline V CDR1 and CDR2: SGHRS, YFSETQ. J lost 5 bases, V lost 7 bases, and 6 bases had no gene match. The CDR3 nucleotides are TGCGCCAGCGATACTGGGACTAGCGGGAGGACCGGGGAGCTGTTTTTT. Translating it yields CASDTGTSGRTGELFF.

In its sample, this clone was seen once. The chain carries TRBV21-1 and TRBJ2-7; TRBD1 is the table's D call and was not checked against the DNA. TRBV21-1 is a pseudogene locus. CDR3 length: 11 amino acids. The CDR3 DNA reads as TGTGCCAGCAGCTATAACATAGAGCAGTACTTC. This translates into CASSYNIEQYF.

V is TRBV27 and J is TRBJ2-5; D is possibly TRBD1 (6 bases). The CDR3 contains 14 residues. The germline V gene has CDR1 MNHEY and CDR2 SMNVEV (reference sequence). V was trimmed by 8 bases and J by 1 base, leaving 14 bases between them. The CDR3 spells CASAERDTQETQYF. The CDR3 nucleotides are TGTGCCAGCGCTGAGAGGGACACCCAAGAGACCCAGTACTTC.

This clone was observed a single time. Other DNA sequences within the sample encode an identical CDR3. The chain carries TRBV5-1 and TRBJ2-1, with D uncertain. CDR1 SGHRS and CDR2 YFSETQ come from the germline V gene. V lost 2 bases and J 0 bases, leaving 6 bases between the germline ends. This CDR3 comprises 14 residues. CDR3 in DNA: TGCGCCAGCAGCTTAACCGGCTCCTACAATGAGCAGTTCTTC. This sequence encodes CASSLTGSYNEQFF.

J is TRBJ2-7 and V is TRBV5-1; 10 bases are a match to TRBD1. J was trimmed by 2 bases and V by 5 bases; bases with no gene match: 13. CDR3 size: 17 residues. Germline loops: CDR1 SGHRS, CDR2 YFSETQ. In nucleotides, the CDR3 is TGCGCCAGCAGACACCTAACGGGACAGGGGCCTGCCTACGAGCAGTACTTC. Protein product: CASRHLTGQGPAYEQYF.

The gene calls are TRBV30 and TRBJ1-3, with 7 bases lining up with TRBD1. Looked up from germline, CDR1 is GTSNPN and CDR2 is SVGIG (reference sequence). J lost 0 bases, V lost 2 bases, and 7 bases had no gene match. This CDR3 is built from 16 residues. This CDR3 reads CAWSLNRGYSGNTIYF. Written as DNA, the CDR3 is TGTGCCTGGAGTTTAAACAGGGGTTACTCTGGAAACACCATATATTTT.

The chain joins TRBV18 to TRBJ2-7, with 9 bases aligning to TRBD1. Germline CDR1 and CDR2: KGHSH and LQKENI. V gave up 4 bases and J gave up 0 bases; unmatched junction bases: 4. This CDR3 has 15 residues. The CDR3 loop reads CASSQPGQGSYEQYF. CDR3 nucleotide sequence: TGTGCCAGCTCACAGCCGGGACAGGGCTCCTACGAGCAGTACTTC.

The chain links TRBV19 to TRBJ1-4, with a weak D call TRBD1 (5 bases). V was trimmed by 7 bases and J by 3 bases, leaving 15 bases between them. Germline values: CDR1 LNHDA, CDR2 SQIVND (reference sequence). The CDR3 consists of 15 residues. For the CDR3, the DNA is TGTGCCAGTAAGGACATCCTCCGGGCTAATGAAAAACTGTTTTTT. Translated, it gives CASKDILRANEKLFF.

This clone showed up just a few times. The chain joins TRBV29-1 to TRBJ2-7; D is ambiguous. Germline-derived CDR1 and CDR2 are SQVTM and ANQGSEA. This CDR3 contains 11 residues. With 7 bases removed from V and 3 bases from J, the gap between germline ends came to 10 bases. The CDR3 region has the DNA TGCAGCGCGATTAGTGGCTACGAGCAGTACTTC. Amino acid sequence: CSAISGYEQYF.